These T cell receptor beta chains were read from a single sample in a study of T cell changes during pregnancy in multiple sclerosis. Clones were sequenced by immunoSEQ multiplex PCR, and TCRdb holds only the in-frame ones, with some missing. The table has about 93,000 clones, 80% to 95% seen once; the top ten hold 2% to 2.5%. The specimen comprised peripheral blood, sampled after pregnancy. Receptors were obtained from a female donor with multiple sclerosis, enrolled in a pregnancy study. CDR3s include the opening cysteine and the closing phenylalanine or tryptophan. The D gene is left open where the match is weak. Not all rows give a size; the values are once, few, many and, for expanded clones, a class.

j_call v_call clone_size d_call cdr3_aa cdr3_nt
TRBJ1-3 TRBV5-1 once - CASSLGMEPTSGNTIYF TGCGCCAGCAGCTTGGGGATGGAGCCAACCTCTGGAAACACCATATATTTT
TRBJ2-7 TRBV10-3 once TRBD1 CAISPEGTVTYEQYF TGTGCCATCAGCCCCGAAGGGACAGTAACCTACGAGCAGTACTTC
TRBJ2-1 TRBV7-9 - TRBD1 CASSSQPDRVYNEQFF TGTGCCAGCAGCTCCCAACCCGACAGGGTATACAATGAGCAGTTCTTC
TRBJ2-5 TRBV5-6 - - CASSPRLGEGTQYF TGTGCCAGCAGCCCTCGACTGGGTGAAGGGACCCAGTACTTC
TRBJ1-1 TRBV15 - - CATSRDSGMNTEAFF TGTGCCACCAGCAGAGATTCGGGGATGAACACTGAAGCTTTCTTT
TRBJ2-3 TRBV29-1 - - CSGQQGSTDTQYF TGCAGCGGACAACAGGGCAGCACAGATACGCAGTATTTT
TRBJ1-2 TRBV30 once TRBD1 CAWSVWTGNGYTF TGTGCCTGGAGTGTATGGACAGGGAATGGCTACACCTTC
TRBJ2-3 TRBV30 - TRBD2 CAWSVDASGRSDTQYF TGTGCCTGGAGTGTAGATGCTAGCGGGAGGTCAGATACGCAGTATTTT
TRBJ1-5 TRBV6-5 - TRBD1 CASSYSAGGGQPQHF TGTGCCAGCAGTTACTCGGCAGGGGGAGGTCAGCCCCAGCATTTT
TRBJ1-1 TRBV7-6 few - CASSQINYGTEAFF TGTGCCAGCAGCCAAATCAATTACGGCACTGAAGCTTTCTTT
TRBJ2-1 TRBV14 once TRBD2 CASSQYAGGKYNEQFF TGTGCCAGCAGCCAGTACGCGGGGGGGAAATACAATGAGCAGTTCTTC
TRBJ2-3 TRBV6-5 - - CASSGRGDTQYF TGTGCCAGCAGTGGGAGAGGGGATACGCAGTATTTT
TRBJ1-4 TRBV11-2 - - CASSPPRPNEKLFF TGTGCCAGCAGCCCCCCGAGGCCTAATGAAAAACTGTTTTTT
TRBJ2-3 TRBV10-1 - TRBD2 CASSERLAAYTDTQYF TGCGCCAGCAGTGAAAGACTAGCGGCTTACACAGATACGCAGTATTTT
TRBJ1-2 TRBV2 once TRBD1 CASSEDRNYGYTF TGTGCCAGCAGCGAGGACAGGAACTATGGCTACACCTTC
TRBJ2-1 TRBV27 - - CASTAGTTTYNEQFF TGTGCCAGCACAGCCGGGACAACGACCTACAATGAGCAGTTCTTC
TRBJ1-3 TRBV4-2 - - CASSQEPGKGNTIYF TGTGCCAGCAGCCAAGAACCAGGGAAAGGAAACACCATATATTTT
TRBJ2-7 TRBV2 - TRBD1 CASTEGGRALEQYF TGTGCCAGCACCGAAGGGGGCAGGGCCCTCGAGCAGTACTTC
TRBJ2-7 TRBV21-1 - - CASKPRGTPGHEQYF TGTGCCAGCAAACCACGGGGGACCCCGGGCCACGAGCAGTACTTC
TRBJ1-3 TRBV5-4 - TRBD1 CASSHQQGFSGNTIYF TGTGCCAGCAGCCATCAACAGGGGTTCTCTGGAAACACCATATATTTT
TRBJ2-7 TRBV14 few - CASGETSYEQYF TGTGCCAGCGGGGAGACTAGCTACGAGCAGTACTTC
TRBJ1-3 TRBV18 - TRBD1 CASSPGQGYSFSGNTIYF TGTGCCAGCTCCCCTGGACAGGGATATAGTTTCTCTGGAAACACCATATATTTT
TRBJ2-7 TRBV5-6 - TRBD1 CASSLESNLGQAYEQYF TGTGCCAGCAGCTTGGAGTCTAATTTGGGACAGGCCTACGAGCAGTACTTC
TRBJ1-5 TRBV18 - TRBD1 CASSPGTGVGQPQHF TGTGCCAGCTCACCAGGGACAGGGGTAGGCCAGCCCCAGCATTTT
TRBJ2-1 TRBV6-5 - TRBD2 CASSRTSGGWDEQFF TGTGCCAGCAGTAGGACTAGCGGGGGCTGGGATGAGCAGTTCTTC
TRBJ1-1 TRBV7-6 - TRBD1 CASSSRQGRDTEAFF TGTGCCAGCAGCTCTAGACAGGGAAGAGACACTGAAGCTTTCTTT
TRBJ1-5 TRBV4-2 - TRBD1 CASSQVIQDRVDNQPQHF TGTGCCAGCAGCCAAGTCATTCAGGACAGGGTTGACAATCAGCCCCAGCATTTT
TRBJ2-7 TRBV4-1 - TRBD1 CASSQELNPKAGGFYEQYF TGCGCCAGCAGCCAAGAATTAAACCCCAAGGCAGGGGGCTTTTACGAGCAGTACTTC
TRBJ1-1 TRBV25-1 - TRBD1 CASTDRGNTEAFF TGTGCCAGCACGGACAGGGGGAACACTGAAGCTTTCTTT
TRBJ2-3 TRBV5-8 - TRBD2 CASSLGTSGDTDTQYF TGTGCCAGCAGCCTCGGGACTAGCGGGGACACAGATACGCAGTATTTT
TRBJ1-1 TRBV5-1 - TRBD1 CASSLTTGARGTEAFF TGCGCCAGCAGCTTAACGACAGGGGCCCGAGGGACTGAAGCTTTCTTT
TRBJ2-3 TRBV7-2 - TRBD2 CASSLGLAGGPTDTQYF TGTGCCAGCAGCTTAGGACTAGCGGGGGGGCCGACAGATACGCAGTATTTT
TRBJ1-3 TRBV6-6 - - CASSYSPGPSGNTIYF TGTGCCAGCAGTTACTCACCAGGTCCCTCTGGAAACACCATATATTTT
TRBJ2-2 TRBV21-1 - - CASSKVTLGEYTGELFF TGTGCCAGCAGCAAAGTCACGCTAGGCGAATACACCGGGGAGCTGTTTTTT
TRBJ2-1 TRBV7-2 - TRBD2 CASSFGGGRNEQFF TGTGCCAGCAGCTTTGGGGGGGGTCGGAATGAGCAGTTCTTC
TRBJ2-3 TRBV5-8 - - CASSPGTLSLTDTQYF TGTGCCAGCAGCCCCGGGACATTGAGTTTAACAGATACGCAGTATTTT
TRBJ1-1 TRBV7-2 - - CASGGTEAFF TGTGCCAGCGGGGGGACTGAAGCTTTCTTT
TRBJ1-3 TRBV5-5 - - CASTLQGSGNTIYF TGTGCCAGCACCCTACAAGGGAGCGGAAACACCATATATTTT